The 17 T cell receptor beta chains below all came from one sample that was sequenced in a study of shared clonotypes between healthy human individuals. Method: immunoSEQ multiplex PCR; TCRdb's copy keeps in-frame clones and lacks some. In the table there are fewer than 550,000 clones, about 75% of which are singletons. The sample was PBMCs. Receptors were obtained from a woman in her forties in good health. Some clones in this sample may be carry-over from other donors' samples.

The chain employs TRBV21-1 and TRBJ2-3; the table names TRBD2, a call not compared with the DNA. TRBV21-1 is tagged as a pseudogene. CDR3 length equals 15 residues. The CDR3 region is CASTPTSAEMDTQYF. The CDR3 coding sequence is TGTGCCAGCACCCCTACTAGCGCAGAGATGGATACGCAGTATTTT.

This chain joins TRBV14 and TRBJ2-1; 14 nucleotides agree with TRBD2. This CDR3 has 18 amino acids. Germline assignment: CDR1 SGHDN and CDR2 FVKESK. After removal of 1 base from V and 4 bases from J, the junction contained 6 bases not matched to a gene. Written as DNA, the CDR3 is TGTGCCAGCAGCCAAGCTCGGACTAGCGGGAGGCTTTACAATGAGCAGTTCTTC. Translating gives CASSQARTSGRLYNEQFF.

The J gene is TRBJ2-2, the V gene TRBV2; D call uncertain. V was cut by 7 bases and J by 2 bases, with 11 bases left in between. The CDR3 is made up of 14 amino acids. Germline values: CDR1 SNHLY, CDR2 FYNNEI. The CDR3, as DNA: TGTGCCAGCACTAGGACGGTTAACACCGGGGAGCTGTTTTTT. This gives the protein CASTRTVNTGELFF. Full variable domain (remainder filled in from reference TRBV2 and TRBJ2-2): EPEVTQTPSHQVTQMGQEVILRCVPISNHLYFYWYRQILGQKVEFLVSFYNNEISEKSEIFDDQFSVERPDGSNFTLKIRSTKLEDSAMYFCASTRTVNTGELFFGEGSRLTVL.

This clone has more than one count but fewer than ten. The chain recombines TRBV27 with TRBJ2-3, with D possibly being TRBD1 (6 bases). Trimming took off 5 bases at V and 1 base at J, with 19 bases between the two ends. The length of the CDR3 is 17 residues. The germline V gene has CDR1 MNHEY and CDR2 SMNVEV (reference sequence). CDR3 coding DNA: TGTGCCAGCAGTAGTCCGGGACAACTGGGGGGCACAGATACGCAGTATTTT. This sequence encodes CASSSPGQLGGTDTQYF.

The chain couples TRBV11-2 to TRBJ2-7; D gene ambiguous. Germline assignment: CDR1 SGHAT and CDR2 FQNNGV. V dropped 8 bases and J dropped 1 base, with 12 bases sitting between them. This CDR3 is 13 amino acids long. The CDR3 nucleotides read TGTGCCAGCGGGCCTGCTCCGTCCTACGAGCAGTACTTC. It translates to CASGPAPSYEQYF.

This chain uses TRBV11-1 with TRBJ1-2; D possibly corresponds to TRBD1 (6 bases). Germline V gene lookup returns CDR1 SGHAT and CDR2 FQDESV (reference sequence). With 4 bases removed from V and 4 bases from J, the gap between germline ends came to 16 bases. The CDR3 covers 15 residues. The CDR3 bases are TGTGCCAGCAGCTCAGGGGCAGGCTACTCCTATGGCTACACCTTC. Its translation is CASSSGAGYSYGYTF.

As concerns this clone: This likely traces to a read error, being one base from a far larger clone. The sample contains more than one DNA sequence encoding this CDR3. CDR3 in DNA: TGTGCTAGCAGTTTGACCAGGGTCACTGGAAACACCATATATTTT. Translating gives CASSLTRVTGNTIYF. The chain employs TRBV28 and TRBJ1-3; a possible D gene is TRBD1 (5 bases). CDR3 length: 15 residues. CDR1 is MDHEN and CDR2 is SYDVKM in the germline V gene.

J is TRBJ2-7 and V is TRBV7-9, with 7 bases lining up with TRBD1. Trimming removed 5 bases from V and 6 bases from J; junction bases left unmatched: 13. Germline CDR1 SEHNR, CDR2 FQNEAQ (reference sequence). The CDR3 is made up of 15 amino acids. In nucleotides, the CDR3 is TGTGCCAGCAGCCACGCCGCGGACAGGCTTAGCGAGCAGTACTTC. This translates into CASSHAADRLSEQYF. Combining the CDR3 with reference TRBV7-9 and TRBJ2-7 gives the whole variable domain DTGVSQNPRHKITKRGQNVTFRCDPISEHNRLYWYRQTLGQGPEFLTYFQNEAQLEKSRLLSDRFSAERPKGSFSTLEIQRTEQGDSAMYLCASSHAADRLSEQYFGPGTRLTVT.

V and J are TRBV7-9 and TRBJ2-6; D is unclear. V dropped 1 base and J dropped 2 bases, with 6 bases sitting between them. Germline CDR1 reads SEHNR; CDR2 reads FQNEAQ (reference sequence). The CDR3 sequence is 15 residues long. This chain's CDR3 is CASSLVGAGANVLTF. The CDR3 DNA is TGTGCCAGCAGCTTAGTAGGTGCTGGGGCCAACGTCCTGACTTTC.

The gene calls are TRBV28 and TRBJ2-7, with D possibly matching TRBD1 (5 bases). Germline lookup yields CDR1 MDHEN and CDR2 SYDVKM. The CDR3 runs to 16 residues. The germline V and J ends were trimmed by 0 bases and 2 bases, with 14 bases remaining between them. The CDR3 protein is CASSLWSLRQPYEQYF. The CDR3 bases are TGTGCCAGCAGTTTATGGAGCCTACGACAGCCCTACGAGCAGTACTTC.

This chain uses TRBV11-3 with TRBJ1-3; D unresolved. Trimming stripped 5 bases from V and 0 bases from J, with 8 bases between. The CDR3 runs 14 residues. Germline V gene data show CDR1 as SGHNT and CDR2 as YENEEA. CDR3 in DNA: TGTGCCAGCAGCCAATCTGTCTCTGGAAACACCATATATTTT. Translation gives CASSQSVSGNTIYF.

CDR3 DNA: TGCGCCAGCAGCAAAGGATCCTACCTCACTAGCTCCTACAATGAGCAGTTCTTC. Translated, it gives CASSKGSYLTSSYNEQFF. This chain uses TRBV5-1 with TRBJ2-1; D perhaps matches TRBD2 (5 bases). CDR3 length: 18 residues. The germline gives CDR1 SGHRS, CDR2 YFSETQ. V lost 4 bases, J lost 0 bases, and 20 bases lay in between. Using reference TRBV5-1 and TRBJ2-1 for the parts outside the CDR3, the full variable domain is KAGVTQTPRYLIKTRGQQVTLSCSPISGHRSVSWYQQTPGQGLQFLFEYFSETQRNKGNFPGRFSGRQFSNSRSEMNVSTLELGDSALYLCASSKGSYLTSSYNEQFFGPGTRLTVL.

The chain employs TRBV11-3 and TRBJ2-2, with D hard to call. This CDR3 region has 12 residues. The ends were cut back, 1 base at V and 6 bases at J, with 3 bases in the middle. Germline CDR1 is SGHNT and CDR2 is YENEEA. Here the CDR3 DNA reads TGTGCCAGCAGCTTAGGCCCCGGGGAGCTGTTTTTT. It yields the protein CASSLGPGELFF.

This clone was detected once. This is likely an artifact of a read error, given a far larger clone one base away. The chain combines TRBV9 with TRBJ1-1, with 9 bases matching TRBD1. This CDR3 spans 15 amino acids. Germline V gives CDR1 SGDLS, CDR2 YYNGEE. The CDR3 sequence is CASIIQGAVNTEASF. The CDR3 nucleotides read TGTGCCAGCATCATACAGGGGGCTGTGAACACTGAAGCTTCCTTT.

The gene calls are TRBV6-9 and TRBJ2-7, with D possibly matching TRBD1 (5 bases). CDR3 length equals 15 residues. Trimming took 7 bases from V and 0 from J, leaving 16 bases between them. Germline V lookup: CDR1 MNHGY, CDR2 SVAAGI. CDR3 in amino acids: CASNLGREHSYEQYF. Here the CDR3 DNA reads TGTGCCAGCAACCTGGGGCGAGAACACTCCTACGAGCAGTACTTC.

The table lists this clone with a few counts. V gene TRBV11-3 combines with J gene TRBJ1-2; D gene unclear. Per the germline V gene, CDR1 is SGHNT and CDR2 is YENEEA. The CDR3 has 16 residues. Trimming cost V 5 bases and J 2 bases, with 18 bases left between them. CDR3 amino acids: CASSPETSWTNYGYTF. Here the CDR3 DNA reads TGTGCCAGCAGCCCCGAGACCTCTTGGACGAACTATGGCTACACCTTC.

This clone has just a few counts. This rearrangement joins TRBV2 to TRBJ2-3, with D uncertain. V lost 3 bases, J lost 1 base, and 5 bases lay in between. The germline V gene has CDR1 SNHLY and CDR2 FYNNEI. The CDR3 length is 13 residues. The CDR3 spells CASSELRTDTQYF. CDR3 bases: TGTGCCAGCAGTGAGTTACGCACAGATACGCAGTATTTT.